This T cell receptor (beta chain) was captured in a study of chemoradiotherapy in HPV16-positive cancers. Whole-study results and caveats: Candidate HPV-specific clones and E7-related TCR motifs grew in tumor during treatment. In HPV16-positive patients, HPV-responsive T-cell expansion tracked better recurrence-free survival.

Libraries were prepared by immunoSEQ multiplex PCR; TCRdb keeps only in-frame clonotypes and omits some of them. The sample holds over 10,000 clones, approximately 89% seen once. About this clone itself: Its cognate antigen is unknown.

Germline V lookup: CDR1 MNHEY, CDR2 SMNVEV (reference sequence). The CDR3 loop spans 14 amino acids. Trimming removed 6 bases from V and 4 bases from J; junction bases left unmatched: 5. This TCR was sampled from a human donor with HPV-associated anogenital cancer. Sample: blood, taken from a patient who underwent chemoradiotherapy. This chain connects TRBV27 to TRBJ1-1, with TRBD1 matching 10 bases. In DNA form, the CDR3 reads TGTGCCAGCAGCTTGACAGGGGGCTTCACTGAAGCTTTCTTT. Its translation is CASSLTGGFTEAFF.